This T cell receptor (beta chain) appears in the sequencing data of a study of T cells in Graves' hyperthyroidism and ophthalmopathy. Germline V gene data show CDR1 as SGHVS and CDR2 as FQNEAQ. The CDR3 runs to 14 residues. Authors of the study amplified TCR beta CDR3 regions from RNA transcripts. HTBI primers were the set used in a first-round RT-PCR of the TCR CDR3. Via MiXCR, TCRdb re-called the multiplex PCR reads, giving one row per CDR3 protein. The data show hundreds of thousands of distinct CDR3 sequences, under 45% seen once. There are a few counts of this clonotype. At one of its ends the junction is not consistent with the germline gene, which may arise from a read error. The study excluded patients with uncontrolled infection, other autoimmune disease, pregnancy or lactation.

The chain is built from TRBV7-8 and TRBJ2-7; D tentatively fits TRBD1 or TRBD2 (5 bases each). Specimen: blood. The receptor's source is a woman between 40 and 50 years old with Graves' hyperthyroidism. CDR3 DNA: TGTGCCAGCAGCTTTCCAGGGAGTCGAGACGAGCAGTGCTTC. This translates into CASSFPGSRDEQCF.